The clone carrying this TCR beta chain was seen a handful of times. Its specificity is unknown. Deletions cut 9 bases from V and 3 bases from J, with 20 bases between. The V gene's germline CDR1 is SNHLY and CDR2 FYNNEI. The CDR3 is made up of 15 amino acids. This sample was taken from a study of blood T cells in healthy people across ages. All donors came from Russia, were Caucasian and healthy, and spanned ages 6 to 90. PCR was performed a second time for roughly 7 to 11 cycles using a sample-barcoded 5' primer and a J-beta primer mix. TCRdb analysed the 5' RACE reads with MiXCR anew, one entry per CDR3 protein. The repertoire holds fewer than 800,000 distinct CDR3 sequences, with roughly 20% as singletons. Findings and caveats of the study: With naive T cell percentage, TCR beta diversity showed a strong correlation. Changes in expanded clonotypes were possibly confounded, as the CMV status of donors was unknown. Per million T cells, the diversity of TCR beta decreased roughly linearly as age advanced.

The rearrangement links TRBV2 to TRBJ1-2, with no clear D. The specimen sequenced was blood. This receptor was taken from a man aged 70-80 years in good health. DNA for the CDR3: TGTGCCAGTCCGACCCGAAACCCTAAACACTATGGCTACACCTTC. Translation gives CASPTRNPKHYGYTF.